The 5 T cell receptor beta chains below were found in one sample sequenced in a study of siplizumab effects on memory and regulatory T cells. Assay used: immunoSEQ multiplex PCR; TCRdb lists only in-frame clones, some missing. Of 100,000 or so clones listed, approximately 94% are singletons. Sample: CD4+ T cells sorted from blood. The source is a human donor in good health.

CDR3 amino acids: CASSIDPKTEAFF. In nucleotides, the CDR3 is TGTGCCAGTAGTATAGACCCGAAGACTGAAGCTTTCTTT. V and J are TRBV19 and TRBJ1-1; D gene uncertain. Germline CDR1 is LNHDA and CDR2 is SQIVND (reference sequence). The CDR3 extends over 13 amino acids. Trimming removed 0 bases at V and 5 bases at J, with 7 bases between.

This chain joins TRBV5-1 and TRBJ2-2; no firm D call. The CDR3 runs to 16 residues. In germline, CDR1 is SGHRS, CDR2 YFSETQ. Trimming removed 4 bases at V and 0 bases at J, with 13 bases between. DNA for the CDR3: TGCGCCAGCAGCGGCTCAGGTTTCGCGAACACCGGGGAGCTGTTTTTT. Its translation is CASSGSGFANTGELFF.

Regarding this clone: The same CDR3 is also encoded by other DNA sequences in this sample. CDR3 sequence reads: CASSLIGGTEAFF. In nucleotides, the CDR3 is TGTGCCAGCAGCTTAATCGGTGGTACTGAAGCTTTCTTT. The J gene is TRBJ1-1, the V gene TRBV7-9; D is unclear. V lost 2 bases to trimming and J lost 5 bases, with 9 bases between them. Germline CDR1 is SEHNR and CDR2 is FQNEAQ (reference sequence). CDR3 size: 13 residues.

This clone has a single count. V and J are TRBV18 and TRBJ1-3, with 7 bases lining up with TRBD1. This CDR3 has 14 residues. V trimming: 9 bases; J trimming: 4 bases; junction bases outside the gene matches: 9. Germline V gene sequence: CDR1 KGHSH, CDR2 LQKENI. CDR3 region: CASSTQGRGNTIYF. CDR3 coding DNA: TGTGCCAGTTCAACACAGGGGAGAGGAAACACCATATATTTT.

The chain links TRBV7-9 to TRBJ1-2; D unclear. V lost 1 base, J lost 5 bases, and 5 bases lay in between. Germline lookup yields CDR1 SEHNR and CDR2 FQNEAQ (reference sequence). This CDR3 spans 12 amino acids. The CDR3 reads CASSLEGYGYTF. The DNA of the CDR3 is TGTGCCAGCAGCTTAGAAGGGTATGGCTACACCTTC.